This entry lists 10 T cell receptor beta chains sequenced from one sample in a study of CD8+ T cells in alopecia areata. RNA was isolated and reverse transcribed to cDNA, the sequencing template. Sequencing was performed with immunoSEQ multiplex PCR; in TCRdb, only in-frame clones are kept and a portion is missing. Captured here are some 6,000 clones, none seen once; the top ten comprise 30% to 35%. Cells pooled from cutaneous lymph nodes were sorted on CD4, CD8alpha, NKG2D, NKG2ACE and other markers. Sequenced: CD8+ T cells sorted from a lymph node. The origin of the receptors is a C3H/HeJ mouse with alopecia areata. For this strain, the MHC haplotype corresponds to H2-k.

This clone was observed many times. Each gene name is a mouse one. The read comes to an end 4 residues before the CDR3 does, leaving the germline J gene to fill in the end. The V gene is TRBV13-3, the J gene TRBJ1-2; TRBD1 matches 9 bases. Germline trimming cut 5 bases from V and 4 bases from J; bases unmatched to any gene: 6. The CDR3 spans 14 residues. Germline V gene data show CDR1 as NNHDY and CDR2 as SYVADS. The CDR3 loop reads CASSGQGRGSDYTF. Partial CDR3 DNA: TGTGCCAGCAGCGGACAGGGGAGGGGCTCC.

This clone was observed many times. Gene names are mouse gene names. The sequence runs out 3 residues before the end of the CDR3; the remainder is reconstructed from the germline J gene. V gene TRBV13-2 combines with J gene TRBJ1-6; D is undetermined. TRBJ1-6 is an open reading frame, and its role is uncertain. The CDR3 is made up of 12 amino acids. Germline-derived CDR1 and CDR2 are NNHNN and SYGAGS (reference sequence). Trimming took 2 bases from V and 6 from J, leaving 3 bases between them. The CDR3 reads CASGDSNSPLYF. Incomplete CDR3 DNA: TGTGCCAGCGGTGACAGTAATTCGCCC.

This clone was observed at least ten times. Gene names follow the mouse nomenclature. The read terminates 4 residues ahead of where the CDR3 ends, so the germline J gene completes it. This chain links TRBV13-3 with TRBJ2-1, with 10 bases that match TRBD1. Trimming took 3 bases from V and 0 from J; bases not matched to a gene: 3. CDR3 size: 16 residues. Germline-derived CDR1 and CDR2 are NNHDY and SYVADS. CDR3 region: CASSGGTGDNYAEQFF. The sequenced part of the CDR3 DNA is TGTGCCAGCAGTGGTGGGACAGGGGATAACTATGCT.

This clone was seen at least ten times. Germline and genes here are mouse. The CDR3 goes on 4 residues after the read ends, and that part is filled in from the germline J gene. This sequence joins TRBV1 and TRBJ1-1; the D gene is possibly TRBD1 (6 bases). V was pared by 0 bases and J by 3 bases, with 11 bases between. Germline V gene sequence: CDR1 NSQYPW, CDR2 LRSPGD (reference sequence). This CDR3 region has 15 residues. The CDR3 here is CTCSAEGGRDTEVFF. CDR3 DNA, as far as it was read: TGCACCTGCAGTGCAGAGGGGGGGCGCGACACA.

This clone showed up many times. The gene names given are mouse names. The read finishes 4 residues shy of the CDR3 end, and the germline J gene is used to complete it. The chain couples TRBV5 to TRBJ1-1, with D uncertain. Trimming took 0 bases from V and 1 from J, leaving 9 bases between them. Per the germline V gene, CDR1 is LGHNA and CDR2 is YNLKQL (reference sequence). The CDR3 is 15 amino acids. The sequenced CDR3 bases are TGTGCCAGCAGCCAAGATCCCTCGTGGAACACA. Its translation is CASSQDPSWNT. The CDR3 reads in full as CASSQDPSWNTEVFF.

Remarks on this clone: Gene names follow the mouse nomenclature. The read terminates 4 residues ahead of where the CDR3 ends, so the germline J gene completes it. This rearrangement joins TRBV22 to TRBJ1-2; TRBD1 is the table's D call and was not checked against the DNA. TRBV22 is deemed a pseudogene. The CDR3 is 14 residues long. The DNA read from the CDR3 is TGTGCCAGCAGTGGACAGGGGGCAAACTCC. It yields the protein CASSGQGANS. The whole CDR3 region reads CASSGQGANSDYTF.

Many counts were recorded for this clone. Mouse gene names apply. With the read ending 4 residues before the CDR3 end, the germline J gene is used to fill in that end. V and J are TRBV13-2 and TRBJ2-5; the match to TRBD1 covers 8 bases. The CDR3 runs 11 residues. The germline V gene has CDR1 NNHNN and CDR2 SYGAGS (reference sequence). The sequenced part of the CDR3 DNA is TGTGCCAGCCGGGACAGGGAC. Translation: CASRDRD. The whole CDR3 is CASRDRDTQYF.

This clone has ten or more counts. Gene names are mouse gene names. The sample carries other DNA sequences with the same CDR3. The CDR3 sequence: CASSIRDWGYEQYF. CDR3 DNA (partial): TGTGCCAGCAGTATCAGGGACTGGGGGTAT. V is TRBV19 and J is TRBJ2-7; TRBD2 matches at 11 bases. The CDR3 extends 4 residues past the end of the read, so its final part is completed from the germline J gene. Germline-derived CDR1 and CDR2 are FNHDT and SITEND (reference sequence). The CDR3 loop spans 14 amino acids.

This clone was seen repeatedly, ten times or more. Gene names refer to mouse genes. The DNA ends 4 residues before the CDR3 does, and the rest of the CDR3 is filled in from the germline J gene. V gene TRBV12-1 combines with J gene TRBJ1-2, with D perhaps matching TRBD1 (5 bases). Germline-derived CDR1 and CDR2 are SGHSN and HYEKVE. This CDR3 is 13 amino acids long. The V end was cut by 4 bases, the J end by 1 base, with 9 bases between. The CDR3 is CASSQDRNSDYTF. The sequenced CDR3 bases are TGTGCCAGCTCCCAAGACAGAAACTCC.

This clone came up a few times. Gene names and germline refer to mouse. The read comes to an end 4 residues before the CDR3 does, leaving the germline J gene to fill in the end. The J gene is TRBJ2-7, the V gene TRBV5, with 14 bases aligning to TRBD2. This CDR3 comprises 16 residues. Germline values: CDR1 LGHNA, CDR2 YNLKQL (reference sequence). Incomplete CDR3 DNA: TGTGCCAGCAGCCAGGGGGACTGGGGGGGCAGGTAT. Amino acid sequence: CASSQGDWGGRY. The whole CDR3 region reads CASSQGDWGGRYEQYF.